One and the same sample provided the 27 T cell receptor beta chains below, sequenced in a study of T cells after yellow fever vaccination. In TCRdb, the 5' RACE reads were re-called with MiXCR into one record per CDR3 protein. Altogether 350,000 to 550,000 distinct CDR3 sequences are present, 18% being singletons, with the ten largest covering 15% to 20%. The sample here was PBMCs, taken before the yellow fever booster vaccination. Source of these receptors: a man aged 18-30 years who received the YFV17D yellow fever vaccine.

The CDR3 region is CASSQDRGTGADPWGYTF. The CDR3 DNA reads as TGCGCCAGCAGCCAAGACCGGGGGACAGGGGCCGACCCCTGGGGCTACACCTTC. The J gene is TRBJ1-2, the V gene TRBV4-3; 10 nucleotides agree with TRBD1. CDR3 length: 18 amino acids. Germline V gene sequence: CDR1 LGHNA, CDR2 YSLEER. Trimming at V came to 0 bases and at J to 8 bases, leaving 15 bases not matched to a gene.

CDR3 DNA sequence: TGCGCCAGCAGCTCCCCGACCGGGACCGGAAGGACCCAGTACTTC. Residues: CASSSPTGTGRTQYF. The chain links TRBV5-1 to TRBJ2-5; possibly TRBD1 or TRBD2 for D (5 bases each). The V gene's germline CDR1 is SGHRS and CDR2 YFSETQ. The CDR3 totals 15 residues. The V end was cut by 3 bases, the J end by 7 bases, with 19 bases between.

There are a few counts of this clonotype. The rearrangement links TRBV12-3 or TRBV12-4 to TRBJ1-6, with D hard to call. The germline V and J ends were trimmed by 1 base and 0 bases, with 7 bases remaining between them. The CDR3 covers 16 residues. The CDR3 coding sequence is TGTGCCAGCAGTTTAGGGGGATTCTCCTATAATTCACCCCTCCACTTT. The encoded protein is CASSLGGFSYNSPLHF.

This chain uses TRBV15 with TRBJ2-5; no firm D call. V shed 4 bases and J shed 1 base, with 10 bases lying between them. This CDR3 has 14 amino acids. Germline V gene lookup returns CDR1 LNHNV and CDR2 YYDKDF (reference sequence). CDR3: CATSMAGFQETQYF. Here the CDR3 DNA reads TGTGCCACCAGCATGGCCGGGTTCCAAGAGACCCAGTACTTC.

In its sample, this clonotype was seen a few times. V is TRBV10-3 and J is TRBJ1-1; 9 nucleotides agree with TRBD1. CDR1 and CDR2 (germline): ENHRY, SYGVKD. The CDR3 extends over 17 amino acids. Unmatched junction bases numbered 14, after V lost 8 bases and J lost 1 base. Here the CDR3 DNA reads TGTGCCATCGGAGAAAACCCGGACAGGGGACCGAACACTGAAGCTTTCTTT. This encodes CAIGENPDRGPNTEAFF.

This clonotype was counted only a few times. V gene TRBV7-3 combines with J gene TRBJ1-1; D possibly corresponds to TRBD1 (5 bases). Deletions cut 5 bases from V and 7 bases from J, with 17 bases between. This CDR3 has 14 residues. Per germline, CDR1 SGHTA and CDR2 FQGTGA. CDR3 in amino acids: CASSARDREGEAFF. The DNA for the CDR3 is TGTGCCAGCAGCGCCCGGGACCGGGAAGGTGAAGCTTTCTTT. The full variable domain, with the rest looked up from reference TRBV7-3 and TRBJ1-1, is GAGVSQTPSNKVTEKGKYVELRCDPISGHTALYWYRQSLGQGPEFLIYFQGTGAADDSGLPNDRFFAVRPEGSVSTLKIQRTERGDSAVYLCASSARDREGEAFFGQGTRLTVV.

This chain joins TRBV27 and TRBJ1-2; perhaps TRBD1 as D (6 bases). Looked up from germline, CDR1 is MNHEY and CDR2 is SMNVEV (reference sequence). The CDR3 loop spans 13 amino acids. Trimming removed 0 bases at V and 6 bases at J, with 8 bases between. Written as DNA, the CDR3 is TGTGCCAGCAGTTTATCAGGGGGTGATGGCTACACCTTC. Translated, it gives CASSLSGGDGYTF.

This clonotype has just a few counts. V usage is TRBV10-3 and J usage is TRBJ2-3; D is perhaps TRBD2 (6 bases). V dropped 0 bases and J dropped 4 bases, with 8 bases sitting between them. This CDR3 contains 14 residues. Per the germline V gene, CDR1 is ENHRY and CDR2 is SYGVKD. CDR3 residues: CAISESGRPDTQYF. Written as DNA, the CDR3 is TGTGCCATCAGTGAGTCGGGGAGGCCAGATACGCAGTATTTT.

In this sample, this clonotype turned up a few times. This chain joins TRBV5-1 and TRBJ1-2; the D is unclear. The CDR3 sequence is 13 residues long. Germline CDR1 reads SGHRS; CDR2 reads YFSETQ. The germline V and J ends were trimmed by 0 bases and 6 bases, with 9 bases remaining between them. The DNA for the CDR3 is TGCGCCAGCAGCTTGGAAAGGGCGGATGGCTACACCTTC. This codes for CASSLERADGYTF. The full variable domain, rest sourced from reference TRBV5-1 and TRBJ1-2, is KAGVTQTPRYLIKTRGQQVTLSCSPISGHRSVSWYQQTPGQGLQFLFEYFSETQRNKGNFPGRFSGRQFSNSRSEMNVSTLELGDSALYLCASSLERADGYTFGSGTRLTVV.

The table lists this clonotype with a few counts. The chain has TRBV6-5 and TRBJ1-1; D possibly corresponds to TRBD1 (5 bases). Trimming took 4 bases from V and 5 from J, leaving 17 bases between them. Germline V gene data show CDR1 as MNHEY and CDR2 as SVGAGI. The CDR3 sequence is 15 residues long. CDR3 coding DNA: TGTGCCAGCAGTTCCCCCGGGACCTCGGGGACTGAAGCTTTCTTT. It translates to CASSSPGTSGTEAFF.

The V gene is TRBV7-2, the J gene TRBJ2-1; 12 nucleotides align to TRBD2. J was trimmed by 7 bases and V by 5 bases; bases with no gene match: 6. There are 15 residues in the CDR3. Germline V gene data show CDR1 as SGHTA and CDR2 as FQGNSA. The CDR3 DNA reads as TGTGCCAGCAGCCCAGGACTAGCGGGGAGTAATGAGCAGTTCTTC. It encodes CASSPGLAGSNEQFF.

This clonotype was seen only a few times. The V call is TRBV5-1, the J call TRBJ2-5, with D perhaps TRBD1 (6 bases). The CDR3 contains 14 residues. Trimming left V 3 bases short and J 1 base short, with 10 bases between. CDR1 is SGHRS and CDR2 is YFSETQ in the germline V gene. The chain's CDR3 is CASSSGHFQETQYF. DNA of the CDR3: TGCGCCAGCAGCTCGGGACATTTCCAAGAGACCCAGTACTTC.

J is TRBJ1-2 and V is TRBV12-3 or TRBV12-4, with D possibly being TRBD1 (5 bases). Deletions cut 7 bases from V and 3 bases from J, with 9 bases between. The CDR3 covers 12 residues. The CDR3 DNA reads TGTGCCAGCACCATAGGGGACTATGGCTACACCTTC. Translation gives CASTIGDYGYTF.

This rearrangement joins TRBV5-4 to TRBJ1-3, with no clear D. Germline-derived CDR1 and CDR2 are SGHNT and YYREEE (reference sequence). The V end was cut by 4 bases, the J end by 0 bases, with 8 bases between. The length of the CDR3 is 14 residues. The DNA of the CDR3 is TGTGCCAGCAGCCCGGGCCTCTCTGGAAACACCATATATTTT. Translated, it gives CASSPGLSGNTIYF.

This clonotype was picked up a small number of times. The V and J genes are TRBV6-4 and TRBJ2-4, with D uncertain. Germline assignment: CDR1 MRHNA and CDR2 SNTAGT. V was cut by 2 bases and J by 0 bases, with 8 bases left in between. The CDR3 totals 15 residues. The CDR3 coding sequence is TGTGCCAGCAGTGACGGGGAAATAGCCAAAAACATTCAGTACTTC. Encoded protein: CASSDGEIAKNIQYF.

The J gene is TRBJ1-2, the V gene TRBV20-1; TRBD1 is a possible D gene (5 bases). Trimming pared 3 bases from V and 0 bases from J, leaving 14 bases between. The CDR3 has 15 amino acids. Germline assignment: CDR1 DFQATT and CDR2 SNEGSKA (reference sequence). The CDR3 region has the DNA TGCAGTGCTAGCCAGACAGAGACGGCTAACTATGGCTACACCTTC. The encoded protein is CSASQTETANYGYTF.

The chain recombines TRBV7-2 with TRBJ2-6; possible D gene TRBD2, 7 bases. The V end was cut by 5 bases, the J end by 2 bases, with 16 bases between. The CDR3 contains 17 residues. Germline CDR1 is SGHTA and CDR2 is FQGNSA. The CDR3 loop reads CASSPRGGRTGANVLTF. Written as DNA, the CDR3 is TGTGCCAGCAGCCCGAGGGGGGGTCGCACTGGGGCCAACGTCCTGACTTTC.

This chain connects TRBV20-1 to TRBJ2-7, with unresolved D. Trimming stripped 0 bases from V and 1 base from J, with 13 bases between. The CDR3 covers 15 residues. The germline V gene encodes CDR1 DFQATT and CDR2 SNEGSKA (reference sequence). CDR3 sequence reads: CSARDRRAGSYEQYV. The CDR3 coding sequence is TGCAGTGCTAGAGATCGTCGGGCAGGATCCTACGAGCAGTACGTC.

This clonotype appeared a few times. The chain couples TRBV12-3 or TRBV12-4 to TRBJ1-4, with TRBD1 as a possible D gene (6 bases). The CDR3 has 13 residues. V was clipped by 5 bases and J by 8 bases, with 12 bases between them. CDR3 protein: CASSLTGLEKLFF. DNA for the CDR3: TGTGCCAGCAGTCTTACAGGGTTAGAAAAACTGTTTTTT.

This clonotype was counted a few times. V and J are TRBV6-2 or TRBV6-3 and TRBJ2-5; 9 bases match TRBD1. The germline V gene encodes CDR1 MNHEY and CDR2 SVGEGT. The CDR3 runs to 15 residues. The ends lost 6 bases at V and 5 bases at J; junction bases unmatched: 10. DNA for the CDR3: TGTGCCAGCAGAACGGGACAGGGATATTTGGAGACCCAGTACTTC. This gives the protein CASRTGQGYLETQYF.

This clonotype came up a few times. This chain links TRBV18 with TRBJ2-3; 7 bases are shared with TRBD1. The V gene's germline CDR1 is KGHSH and CDR2 LQKENI. V shed 3 bases, J shed 4 bases, and the junction held 7 bases outside the gene matches. This CDR3 has 15 amino acids. The chain's CDR3 is CASSPTGQAPDTQYF. The CDR3 region has the DNA TGTGCCAGCTCACCGACAGGACAGGCTCCAGATACGCAGTATTTT.

This clonotype was found many times. This chain's CDR3 is CASRPGLDTDTQYF. Here the CDR3 DNA reads TGCGCCAGCCGACCGGGACTAGATACGGATACGCAGTATTTT. The chain is built from TRBV5-1 and TRBJ2-3; 8 bases match TRBD2. Losses at the gene ends were 7 bases for V and 6 bases for J; bases not matched to a gene: 10. The CDR3 runs to 14 residues. Germline CDR1 SGHRS, CDR2 YFSETQ.

The rearrangement joins TRBV5-1 to TRBJ2-3; D is possibly TRBD2 (7 bases). The CDR3 runs 14 residues. From germline, CDR1 is SGHRS and CDR2 YFSETQ. V was shortened by 9 bases and J by 6 bases, with 20 bases between the two germline ends. For the CDR3, the DNA is TGCGCCACCTCGGCGGGGGCTGCCGGTGATACGCAGTATTTT. Residues: CATSAGAAGDTQYF.

The genes are TRBV6-5 and TRBJ2-1; TRBD1 matches at 11 bases. The V segment lost 2 bases and the J segment 8 bases; nucleotides outside the gene matches: 5. This CDR3 spans 15 amino acids. The germline V gene has CDR1 MNHEY and CDR2 SVGAGI. CDR3 nucleotides: TGTGCCAGCAGTTACGGACAGGGGGCTGGATATGAGCAGTTCTTC. Its protein product is CASSYGQGAGYEQFF.

V and J are TRBV5-4 and TRBJ2-1; 10 bases align to TRBD2. The CDR3 loop spans 15 amino acids. Unmatched junction bases numbered 4, after V lost 3 bases and J lost 4 bases. Germline CDR1 and CDR2: SGHNT and YYREEE (reference sequence). For the CDR3, the DNA is TGTGCCAGCAGCTGGGGGACTAGCGATTACAATGAGCAGTTCTTC. It translates to CASSWGTSDYNEQFF.

This sequence joins TRBV4-1 and TRBJ2-7; 8 bases agree with TRBD1. After removal of 3 bases from V and 2 bases from J, the junction contained 6 bases not matched to a gene. The CDR3 extends over 15 amino acids. Germline V lookup: CDR1 MGHRA, CDR2 YSYEKL. The CDR3: CASSQVDRGTYEQYF. The CDR3 DNA reads TGCGCCAGCAGCCAGGTAGACAGGGGAACCTACGAGCAGTACTTC.

The sample holds a few counts of this clonotype. The chain carries TRBV12-3 or TRBV12-4 and TRBJ2-1; weak D call: TRBD2 (6 bases). V lost 5 bases, J lost 0 bases, and 14 bases lay in between. The CDR3 has 16 residues. CDR3 DNA sequence: TGTGCCAGCAGTCGACCGGGAGCAGCCTCCTACAATGAGCAGTTCTTC. Translation: CASSRPGAASYNEQFF.